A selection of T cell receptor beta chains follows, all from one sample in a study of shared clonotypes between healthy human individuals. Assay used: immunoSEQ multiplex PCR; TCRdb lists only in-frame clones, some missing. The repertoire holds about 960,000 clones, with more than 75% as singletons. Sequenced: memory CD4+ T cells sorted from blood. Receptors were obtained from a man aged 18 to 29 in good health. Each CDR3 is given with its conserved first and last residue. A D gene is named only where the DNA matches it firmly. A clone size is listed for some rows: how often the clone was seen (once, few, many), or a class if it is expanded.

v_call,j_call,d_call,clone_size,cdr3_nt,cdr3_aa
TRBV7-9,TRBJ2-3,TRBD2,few,TGTGCCAGCAGCATAGGAGCGGGAGGGCCTCTGGATACGCAGTATTTT,CASSIGAGGPLDTQYF
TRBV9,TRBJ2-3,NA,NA,TGTGCCAGCAGCGTAGCTTCGGGGGGCACAGATACGCAGTATTTT,CASSVASGGTDTQYF
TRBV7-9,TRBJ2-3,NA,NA,TGTGCCAGCAGCCTGAAAAACCAGGGGAGTAAAGATACGCAGTATTTT,CASSLKNQGSKDTQYF
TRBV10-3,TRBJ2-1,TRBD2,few,TGTGCCATCAGTGAAGGGACTACCAATGAGCAGTTCTTC,CAISEGTTNEQFF
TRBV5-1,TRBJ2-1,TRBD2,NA,TGCGCCAGCAGCTTGGAGGGTAGCGGGAGGGGTGATGAGCAGTTCTTC,CASSLEGSGRGDEQFF
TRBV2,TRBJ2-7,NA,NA,TGTGCCAGCTCGCCTGAGGGAGGGCAGTACTTC,CASSPEGGQYF
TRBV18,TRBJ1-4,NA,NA,TGTGCCAGCTCACCTGGGGGCGGAAGTGGAACTAATGAAAAACTGTTTTTT,CASSPGGGSGTNEKLFF
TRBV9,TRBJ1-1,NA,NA,TGTGCCAGCAGCATAGGTGGGGGAACTGAAGCTTTCTTT,CASSIGGGTEAFF
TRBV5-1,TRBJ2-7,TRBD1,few,TGCGCCAGCAGCTTGGACAGGGGAAGCTCCTACGAGCAGTACTTC,CASSLDRGSSYEQYF
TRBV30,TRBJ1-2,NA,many,TGTGCCTGGAGTACCATGATGGGCTATGGCTACACCTTC,CAWSTMMGYGYTF
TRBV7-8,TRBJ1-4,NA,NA,TGTGCCAGCAGCTTGACTGAGGCGACAACTAATGAAAAACTGTTTTTT,CASSLTEATTNEKLFF
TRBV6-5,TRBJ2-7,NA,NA,TGTGCCAGCAGTCCCTGGCAGGGGCAATCCTACGAGCAGTACTTC,CASSPWQGQSYEQYF
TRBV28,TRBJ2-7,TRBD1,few,TGTGCCAGCAGCATCGATCCGGGACAGGGGGCCTACGAGCAGTACTTC,CASSIDPGQGAYEQYF
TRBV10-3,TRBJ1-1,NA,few,TGTGCCATCAGTGAGTCGCCGGGCCCCACTGAAGCTTTCTTT,CAISESPGPTEAFF
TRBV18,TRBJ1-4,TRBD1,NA,TGTGCCAGCTCCCCAGGGGGCGCCCGGGAAAAACTGTTTTTT,CASSPGGAREKLFF
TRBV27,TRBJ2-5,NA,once,TGTGCCAGAGGGGGCGGGAGAGAAGAGACCCAGTACTTC,CARGGGREETQYF
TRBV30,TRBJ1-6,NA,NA,TGTGCCTGGAGTGTAGTCAGGGGAGAACCCCTCCACTTT,CAWSVVRGEPLHF
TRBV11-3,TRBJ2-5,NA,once,TGTGCCAGCAGCACCTTTGGACAAGAGACCCAGTACTTC,CASSTFGQETQYF
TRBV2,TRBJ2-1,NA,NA,TGTGCCAGCAGTGACGGTCCTGGGTTTGAGCAGTTCTTC,CASSDGPGFEQFF
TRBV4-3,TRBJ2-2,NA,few,TGCGCCAGCAGCCAAGATTTGACGGCGTCGCTGTTTTTT,CASSQDLTASLFF
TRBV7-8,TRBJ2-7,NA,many,TGTGCCAGCAGCCCTCGGGTCGACGAGCAGTACTTC,CASSPRVDEQYF
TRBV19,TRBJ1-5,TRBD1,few,TGTGCCAGTAGCGACCGATCCAAACCCGGGACAGGGAATAGCAATCAGCCCCAGCATTTT,CASSDRSKPGTGNSNQPQHF
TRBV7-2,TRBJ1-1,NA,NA,TGTGCCAGCAGCTTAGGTCCGGGGACTTCGGAAGCTTTCTTT,CASSLGPGTSEAFF
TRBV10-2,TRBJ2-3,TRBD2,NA,TGCGCCACCACCCTGGGACTAGCCACAGATACGCAGTATTTT,CATTLGLATDTQYF
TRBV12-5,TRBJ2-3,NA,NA,TGTGCTAGTGCGACGGCGTCCCCAGATACGCAGTATTTT,CASATASPDTQYF
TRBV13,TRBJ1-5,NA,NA,TGTGCCAGCAGTTTAGGGAGGGGACGGGGCAATAGCAATCAGCCCCAGCATTTT,CASSLGRGRGNSNQPQHF
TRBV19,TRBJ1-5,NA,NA,TGTGCCAGTAGTAATCAGGGTCTAGGACAGCCCCAGCATTTT,CASSNQGLGQPQHF
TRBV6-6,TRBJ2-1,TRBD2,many,TGTGCCAGCAGCCCCGGGACTAGCAATAATGAGCAGTTCTTC,CASSPGTSNNEQFF
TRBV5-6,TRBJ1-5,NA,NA,TGTGCCAGCAGCTTGTGGGGGCTCCCGAATTTGGCCCAGCATTTT,CASSLWGLPNLAQHF
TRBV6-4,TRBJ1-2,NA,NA,TGTGCCAGCAGCGGTCAAGCCTATGGCTACACCTTC,CASSGQAYGYTF
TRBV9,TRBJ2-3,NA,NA,TGTGCCAGCAGCGTAGCGGAAAGCACAGATACGCAGTATTTT,CASSVAESTDTQYF
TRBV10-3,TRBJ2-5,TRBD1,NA,TGTGCCATCAGTGAGTCCGGACAGGGTGCAGAGACCCAGTACTTC,CAISESGQGAETQYF
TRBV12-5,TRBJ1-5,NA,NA,TGTGCTAGTGGTTTGGTAATTGGACAACGTGTGGCCCAGCATTTT,CASGLVIGQRVAQHF
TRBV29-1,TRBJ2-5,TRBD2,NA,TGCAGCGTAGCCCTAATGGGACTACTCGAGACCCAGTACTTC,CSVALMGLLETQYF
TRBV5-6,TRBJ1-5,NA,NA,TGTGCCAGCAGCTTGGCCGGGGGCGGTTATCAGCCCCAGCATTTT,CASSLAGGGYQPQHF
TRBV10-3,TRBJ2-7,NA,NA,TGTGCCATCAGAGGGTCAGGGACCTACGAGCAGTACTTC,CAIRGSGTYEQYF
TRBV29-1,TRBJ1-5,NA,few,TGCAGCGTTGCCAGGGAAGGCAATCAGCCCCAGCATTTT,CSVAREGNQPQHF
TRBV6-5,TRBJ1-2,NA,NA,TGTGCCAGCAGTACCACAGGGAGCCCTAACTATGGCTACACCTTC,CASSTTGSPNYGYTF
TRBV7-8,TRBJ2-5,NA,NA,TGTGCCAGCATGAGAGGCGCTAGGGAAGAGACCCAGTACTTC,CASMRGAREETQYF
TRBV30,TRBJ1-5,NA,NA,TGTGCCTGGAGTTTCGGTCGCCAGAAGAATCAGCCCCAGCATTTT,CAWSFGRQKNQPQHF
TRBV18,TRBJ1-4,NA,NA,TGTGCCAGCTCTCAACAGGGCTTGGCTAATGAAAAACTGTTTTTT,CASSQQGLANEKLFF
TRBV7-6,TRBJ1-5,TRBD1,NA,TGTGCCAGCAGCCGCCCGACAGGGACTAGCAATCAGCCCCAGCATTTT,CASSRPTGTSNQPQHF
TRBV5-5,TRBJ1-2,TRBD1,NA,TGTGCCAGCAGCTTTCAACAGGGGTCTAACTATGGCTACACCTTC,CASSFQQGSNYGYTF
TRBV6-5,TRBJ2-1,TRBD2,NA,TGTGCCAGCAGCCTCACAGCGGGGGCGTCCAATGAGCAGTTCTTC,CASSLTAGASNEQFF